This TCR beta chain was captured in a study of shared clonotypes between healthy human individuals. Only one count was recorded for this clone. Its cognate antigen is unknown. Study outcomes and limitations: Rarefaction curves obtained for sorted subsets showed sequencing incomplete despite large depth.

CCR7-negative CD45RA+ TemRA cells were combined with CD45RO+ cells to form CD8 memory. The assay was immunoSEQ multiplex PCR, and TCRdb's table has in-frame clones only and misses some. The top ten hold 34% of the sample, which has around 690,000 clones, 90% seen once. Trimming shortened V by 3 bases and J by 6 bases, and 14 bases separated the two germline ends. The CDR3 is 14 amino acids. CDR1 GTSNPN and CDR2 SVGIG come from the germline V gene (reference sequence). Sequenced material: memory CD8+ T cells from PBMCs. Subset here: CD45RO+ cells pooled with CCR7-negative TemRA cells. The rearrangement uses TRBV30 and TRBJ2-2; no clear D. The source is a man younger than 35 in good health. Some clones in this sample may be carry-over from other donors' samples. The CDR3 DNA reads TGTGCCTGGAGCCAGCTCGAGTGGCCCGGGGAGCTGTTTTTT. It yields the protein CAWSQLEWPGELFF.